This TCR beta chain was obtained from a study of T-cell memory formation after mild COVID-19. Germline CDR1 reads SGHNT; CDR2 reads YYREEE (reference sequence). Deletions cut 0 bases from V and 8 bases from J, with 14 bases between. This CDR3 has 14 residues. TCRdb independently ran MiXCR on the 5' RACE reads; one entry per CDR3 protein. Here the sample spans around 300,000 distinct CDR3 sequences, around 19% being singletons. The clonotype was recovered from a man aged 18 to 30 who had mild COVID-19 (a few samples of this study predate the infection). Cell type and time point are not known. The chain employs TRBV5-4 and TRBJ1-2; D unclear. The sample taken for sequencing was PBMCs or a T cell subset sorted from them (not recorded which). CDR3 region: CASSLAAVLRGYTF. CDR3 DNA: TGTGCCAGCAGCTTGGCTGCCGTGCTGAGAGGCTACACCTTC.